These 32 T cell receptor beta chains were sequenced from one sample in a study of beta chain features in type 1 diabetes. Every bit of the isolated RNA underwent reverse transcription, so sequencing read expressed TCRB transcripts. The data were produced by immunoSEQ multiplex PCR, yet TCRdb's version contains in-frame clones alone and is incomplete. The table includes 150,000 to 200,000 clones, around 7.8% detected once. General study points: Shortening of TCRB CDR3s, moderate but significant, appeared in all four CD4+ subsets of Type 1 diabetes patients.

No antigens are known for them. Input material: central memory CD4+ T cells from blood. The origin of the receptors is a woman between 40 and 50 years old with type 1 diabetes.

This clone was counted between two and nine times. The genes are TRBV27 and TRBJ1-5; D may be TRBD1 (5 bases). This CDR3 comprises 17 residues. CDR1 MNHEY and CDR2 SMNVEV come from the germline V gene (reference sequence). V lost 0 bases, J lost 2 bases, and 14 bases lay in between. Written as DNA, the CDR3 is TGTGCCAGCAGTTTATCTCCCCGGGGGTTGGGCAATCAGCCCCAGCATTTT. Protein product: CASSLSPRGLGNQPQHF.

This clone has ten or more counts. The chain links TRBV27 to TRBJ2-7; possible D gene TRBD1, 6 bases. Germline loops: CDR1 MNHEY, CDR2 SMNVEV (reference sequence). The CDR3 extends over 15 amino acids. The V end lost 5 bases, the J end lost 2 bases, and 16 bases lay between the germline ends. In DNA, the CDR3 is TGTGCCAGCAGTCTTATACAGGGTAGGACCTACGAGCAGTACTTC. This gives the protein CASSLIQGRTYEQYF.

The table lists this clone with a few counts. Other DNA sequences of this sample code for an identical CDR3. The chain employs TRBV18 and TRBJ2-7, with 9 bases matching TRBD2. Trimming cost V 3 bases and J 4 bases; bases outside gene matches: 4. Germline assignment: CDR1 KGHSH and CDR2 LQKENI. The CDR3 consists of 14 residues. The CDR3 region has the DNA TGTGCCAGCTCACCTTCCAGCGGGAGGTACGAGCAGTACTTC. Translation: CASSPSSGRYEQYF.

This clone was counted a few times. The CDR3, as DNA: TGTGCCAGTAGTGACAGGAAAACTGAAGCTTTCTTT. It encodes CASSDRKTEAFF. The chain employs TRBV19 and TRBJ1-1; TRBD1 is a possible D gene (6 bases). V was pared by 5 bases and J by 5 bases, with 9 bases between. The CDR3 has 12 residues. Germline V gives CDR1 LNHDA, CDR2 SQIVND (reference sequence).

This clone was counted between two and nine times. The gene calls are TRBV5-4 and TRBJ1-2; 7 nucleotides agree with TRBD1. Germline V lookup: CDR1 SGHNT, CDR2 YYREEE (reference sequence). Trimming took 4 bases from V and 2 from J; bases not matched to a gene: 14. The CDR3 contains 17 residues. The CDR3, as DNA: TGTGCCAGCAGCCTACCGACAGGGCAGGCACAAAACTATGGCTACACCTTC. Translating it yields CASSLPTGQAQNYGYTF.

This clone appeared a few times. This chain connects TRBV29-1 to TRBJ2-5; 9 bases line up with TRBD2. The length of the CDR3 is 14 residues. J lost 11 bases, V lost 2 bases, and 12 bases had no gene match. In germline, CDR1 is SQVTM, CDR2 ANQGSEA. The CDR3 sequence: CSVERAGGGYEQYF. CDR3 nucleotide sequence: TGCAGCGTTGAAAGAGCGGGAGGAGGGTATGAGCAGTACTTC.

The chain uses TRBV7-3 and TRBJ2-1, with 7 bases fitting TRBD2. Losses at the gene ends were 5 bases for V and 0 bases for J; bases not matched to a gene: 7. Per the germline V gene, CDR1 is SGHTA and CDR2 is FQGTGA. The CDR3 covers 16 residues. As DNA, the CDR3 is TGTGCCAGCAGCCCCCTCCGGACTAGCTCCTACAATGAGCAGTTCTTC. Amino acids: CASSPLRTSSYNEQFF.

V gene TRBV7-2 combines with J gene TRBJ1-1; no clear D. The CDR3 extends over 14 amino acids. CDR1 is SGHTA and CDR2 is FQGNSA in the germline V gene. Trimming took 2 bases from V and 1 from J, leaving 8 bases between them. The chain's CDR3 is CASSLFGQNTEAFF. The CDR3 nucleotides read TGTGCCAGCAGCTTATTTGGCCAGAACACTGAAGCTTTCTTT.

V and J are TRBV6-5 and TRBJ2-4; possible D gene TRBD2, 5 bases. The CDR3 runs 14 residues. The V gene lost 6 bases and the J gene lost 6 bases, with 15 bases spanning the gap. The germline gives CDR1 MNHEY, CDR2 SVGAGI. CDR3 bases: TGTGCCAGCAGAGACCCCGGCGCGGGAAACATTCAGTACTTC. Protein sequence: CASRDPGAGNIQYF.

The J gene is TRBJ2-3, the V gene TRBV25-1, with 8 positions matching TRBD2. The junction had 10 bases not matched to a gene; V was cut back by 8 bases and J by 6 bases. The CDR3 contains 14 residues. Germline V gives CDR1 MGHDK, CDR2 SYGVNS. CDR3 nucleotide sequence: TGTGCCAGCCAACGCGGGGGGCCACCGGATACGCAGTATTTT. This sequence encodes CASQRGGPPDTQYF. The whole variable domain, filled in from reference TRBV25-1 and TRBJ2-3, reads EADIYQTPRYLVIGTGKKITLECSQTMGHDKMYWYQQDPGMELHLIHYSYGVNSTEKGDLSSESTVSRIRTEHFPLTLESARPSHTSQYLCASQRGGPPDTQYFGPGTRLTVL.

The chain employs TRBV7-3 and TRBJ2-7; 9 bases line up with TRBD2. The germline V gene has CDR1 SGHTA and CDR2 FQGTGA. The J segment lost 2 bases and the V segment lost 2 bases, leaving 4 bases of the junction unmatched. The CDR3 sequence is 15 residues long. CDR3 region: CASSLVAGGPYEQYF. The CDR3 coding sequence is TGTGCCAGCAGCTTAGTGGCGGGAGGGCCCTACGAGCAGTACTTC.

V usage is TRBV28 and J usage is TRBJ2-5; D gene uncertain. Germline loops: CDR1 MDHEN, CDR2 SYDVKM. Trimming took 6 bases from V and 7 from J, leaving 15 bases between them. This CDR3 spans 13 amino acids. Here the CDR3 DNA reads TGTGCCAGCAGCCTCGAATCCAGAGGGACCCAGTACTTC. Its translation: CASSLESRGTQYF.

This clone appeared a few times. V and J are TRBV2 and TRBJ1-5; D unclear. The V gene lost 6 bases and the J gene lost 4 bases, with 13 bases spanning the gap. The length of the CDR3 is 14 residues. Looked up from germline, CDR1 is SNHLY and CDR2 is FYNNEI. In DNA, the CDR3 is TGTGCCAGCAGCTCCCGGGCGGGGAATCAGCCCCAGCATTTT. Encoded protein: CASSSRAGNQPQHF.

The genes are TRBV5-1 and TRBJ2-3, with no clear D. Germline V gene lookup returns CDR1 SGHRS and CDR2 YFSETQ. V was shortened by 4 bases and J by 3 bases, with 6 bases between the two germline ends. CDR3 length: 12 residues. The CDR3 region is CASSARTDTQYF. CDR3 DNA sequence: TGCGCCAGCAGCGCTAGAACAGATACGCAGTATTTT.

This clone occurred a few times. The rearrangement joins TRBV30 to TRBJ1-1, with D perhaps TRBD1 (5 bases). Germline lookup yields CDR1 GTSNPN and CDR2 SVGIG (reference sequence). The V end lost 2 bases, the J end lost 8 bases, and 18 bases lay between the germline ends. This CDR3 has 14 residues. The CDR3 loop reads CAWSRGGGLAEAFF. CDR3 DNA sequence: TGTGCCTGGAGTCGTGGGGGGGGTTTAGCCGAAGCTTTCTTT. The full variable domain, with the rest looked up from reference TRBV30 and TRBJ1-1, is SQTIHQWPATLVQPVGSPLSLECTVEGTSNPNLYWYRQAAGRGLQLLFYSVGIGQISSEVPQNLSASRPQDRQFILSSKKLLLSDSGFYLCAWSRGGGLAEAFFGQGTRLTVV.

The DNA for the CDR3 is TGCGCCAGCAGCCAAGGGGGAGGGGCAGAGCAGTACTTC. This encodes CASSQGGGAEQYF. This chain joins TRBV4-3 and TRBJ2-7, with 7 bases fitting TRBD2. V gave up 1 base and J gave up 7 bases; unmatched junction bases: 4. Looked up from germline, CDR1 is LGHNA and CDR2 is YSLEER. The CDR3 runs to 13 residues.

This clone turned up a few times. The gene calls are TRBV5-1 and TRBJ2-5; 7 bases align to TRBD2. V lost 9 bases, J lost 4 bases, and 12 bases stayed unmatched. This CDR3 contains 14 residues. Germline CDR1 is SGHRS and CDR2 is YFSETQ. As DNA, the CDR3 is TGCGCCACTTATACGAGGGCGGGAGCAGAGACCCAGTACTTC. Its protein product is CATYTRAGAETQYF.

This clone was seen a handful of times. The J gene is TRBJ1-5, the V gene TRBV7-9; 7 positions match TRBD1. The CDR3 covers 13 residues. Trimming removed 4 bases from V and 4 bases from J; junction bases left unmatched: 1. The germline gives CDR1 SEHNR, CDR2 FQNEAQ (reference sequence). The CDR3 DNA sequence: TGTGCCAGCAGCTGGGACAGTAATCAGCCCCAGCATTTT. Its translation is CASSWDSNQPQHF.

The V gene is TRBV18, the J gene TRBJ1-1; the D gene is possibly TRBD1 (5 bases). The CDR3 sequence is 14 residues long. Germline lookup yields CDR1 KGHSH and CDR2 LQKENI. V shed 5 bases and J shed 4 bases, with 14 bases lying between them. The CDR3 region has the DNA TGTGCCAGCTCATCTCAGGGAGGGAGCACTGAAGCTTTCTTT. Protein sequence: CASSSQGGSTEAFF.

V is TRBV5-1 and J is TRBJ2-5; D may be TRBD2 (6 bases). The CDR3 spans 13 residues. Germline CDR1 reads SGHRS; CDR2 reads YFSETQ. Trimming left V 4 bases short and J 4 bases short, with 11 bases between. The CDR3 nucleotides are TGCGCCAGCAGCCCGGGACTGTCAGAGACCCAGTACTTC. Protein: CASSPGLSETQYF.

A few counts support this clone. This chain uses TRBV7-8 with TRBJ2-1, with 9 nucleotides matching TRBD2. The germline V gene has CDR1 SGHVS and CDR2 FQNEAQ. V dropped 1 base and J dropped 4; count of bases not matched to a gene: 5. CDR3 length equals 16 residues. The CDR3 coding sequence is TGTGCCAGCAGCTTAGGAGCGGGAGGAGGGTACAATGAGCAGTTCTTC. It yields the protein CASSLGAGGGYNEQFF. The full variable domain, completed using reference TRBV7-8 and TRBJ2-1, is GAGVSQSPRYKVAKRGQDVALRCDPISGHVSLFWYQQALGQGPEFLTYFQNEAQLDKSGLPSDRFFAERPEGSVSTLKIQRTQQEDSAVYLCASSLGAGGGYNEQFFGPGTRLTVL.

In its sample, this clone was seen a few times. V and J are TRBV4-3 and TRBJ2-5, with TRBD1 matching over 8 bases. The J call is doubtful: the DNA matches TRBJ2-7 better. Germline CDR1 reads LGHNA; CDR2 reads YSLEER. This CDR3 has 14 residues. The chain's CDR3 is CASSQRTGKYEQYF. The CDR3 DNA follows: TGCGCCAGCAGCCAACGGACAGGGAAGTACGAGCAGTACTTC.

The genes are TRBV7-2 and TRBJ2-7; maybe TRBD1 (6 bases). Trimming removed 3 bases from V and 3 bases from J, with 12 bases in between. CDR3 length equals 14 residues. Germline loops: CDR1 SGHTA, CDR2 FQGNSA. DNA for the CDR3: TGTGCCAGCAGCTTTGGGGGCGGATTCTACGAGCAGTACTTC. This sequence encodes CASSFGGGFYEQYF.

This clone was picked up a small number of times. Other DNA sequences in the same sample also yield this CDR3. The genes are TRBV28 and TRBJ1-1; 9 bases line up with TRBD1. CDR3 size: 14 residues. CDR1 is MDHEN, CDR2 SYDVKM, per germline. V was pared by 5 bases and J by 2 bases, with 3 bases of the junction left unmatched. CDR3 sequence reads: CASSLTGGNTEAFF. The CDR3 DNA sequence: TGTGCCAGCAGTCTCACAGGGGGCAACACTGAAGCTTTCTTT.

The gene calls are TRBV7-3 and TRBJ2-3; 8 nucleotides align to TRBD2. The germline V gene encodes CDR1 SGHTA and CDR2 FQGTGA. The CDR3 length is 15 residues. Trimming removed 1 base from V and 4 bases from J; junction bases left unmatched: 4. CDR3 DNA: TGTGCCAGCAGCTTAAGCGGGGGGTCCTCAGATACGCAGTATTTT. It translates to CASSLSGGSSDTQYF.

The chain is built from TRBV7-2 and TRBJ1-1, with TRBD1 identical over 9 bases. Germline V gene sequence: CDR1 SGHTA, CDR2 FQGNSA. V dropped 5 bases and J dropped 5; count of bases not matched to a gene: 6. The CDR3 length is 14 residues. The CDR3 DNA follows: TGTGCCAGCAGCCTAGAAGGACAGGGGACTGAAGCTTTCTTT. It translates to CASSLEGQGTEAFF.

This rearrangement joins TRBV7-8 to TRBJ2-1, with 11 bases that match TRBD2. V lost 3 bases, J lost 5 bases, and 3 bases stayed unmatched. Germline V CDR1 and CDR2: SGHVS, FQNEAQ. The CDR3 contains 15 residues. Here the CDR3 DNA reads TGTGCCAGCAGCTTCGCGGGACTAGCGGACAATGAGCAGTTCTTC. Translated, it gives CASSFAGLADNEQFF.

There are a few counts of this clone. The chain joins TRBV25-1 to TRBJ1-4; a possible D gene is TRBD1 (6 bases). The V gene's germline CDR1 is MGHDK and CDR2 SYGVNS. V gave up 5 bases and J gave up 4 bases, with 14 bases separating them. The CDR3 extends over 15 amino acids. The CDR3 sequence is CASSNPGQINEKLFF. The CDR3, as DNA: TGTGCCAGCAGTAATCCCGGACAGATTAATGAAAAACTGTTTTTT.

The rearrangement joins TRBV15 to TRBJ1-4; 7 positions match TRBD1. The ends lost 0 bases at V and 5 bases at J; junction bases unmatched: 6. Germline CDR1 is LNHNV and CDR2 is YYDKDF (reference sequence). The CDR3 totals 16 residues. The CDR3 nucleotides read TGTGCCACCAGCAGAGACCGACAGGGCGCGAATGAAAAACTGTTTTTT. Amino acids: CATSRDRQGANEKLFF.

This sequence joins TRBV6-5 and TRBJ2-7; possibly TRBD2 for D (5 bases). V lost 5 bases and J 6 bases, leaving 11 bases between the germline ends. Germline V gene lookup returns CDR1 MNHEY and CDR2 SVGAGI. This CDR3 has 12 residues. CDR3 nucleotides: TGTGCCAGCAGTCTTGGACGGGGCGAGCAGTACTTC. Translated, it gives CASSLGRGEQYF.

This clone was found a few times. CDR3 in DNA: TGTGCCAGTACCTCCGGGACGGTCGCGGGGGAGACCCAGTACTTC. Encoded protein: CASTSGTVAGETQYF. The chain links TRBV19 to TRBJ2-5, with D maybe TRBD2 (6 bases). The CDR3 runs to 15 residues. V lost 7 bases and J 5 bases, leaving 20 bases between the germline ends. Germline V gene data show CDR1 as LNHDA and CDR2 as SQIVND (reference sequence).

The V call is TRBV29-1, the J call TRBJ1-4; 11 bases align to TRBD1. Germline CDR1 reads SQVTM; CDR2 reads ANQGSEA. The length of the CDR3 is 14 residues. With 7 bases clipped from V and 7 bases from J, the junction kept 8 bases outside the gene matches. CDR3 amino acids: CSARTGGEGEKLFF. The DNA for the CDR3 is TGCAGCGCGAGGACAGGGGGCGAAGGTGAAAAACTGTTTTTT. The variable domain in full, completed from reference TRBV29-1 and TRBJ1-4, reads SAVISQKPSRDICQRGTSLTIQCQVDSQVTMMFWYRQQPGQSLTLIATANQGSEATYESGFVIDKFPISRPNLTFSTLTVSNMSPEDSSIYLCSARTGGEGEKLFFGSGTQLSVL.